This T cell receptor (beta chain) was documented in a study of cytomegalovirus exposure and HLA in healthy donors. The PCR made use of 60 Vbeta and 13 Jbeta primers. Method: immunoSEQ multiplex PCR; TCRdb's copy keeps in-frame clones and lacks some. This sample carries about 190,000 clones, around 86% of them seen once, and the ten largest clones take approximately 6%. Study-level results: It was reported that the classifier diagnosed cytomegalovirus status with high specificity and sensitivity in both the original and validation cohorts.

Note on this clone: What it recognizes is unknown.

With V trimmed by 2 bases and J by 2 bases, 4 bases remained unmatched. The CDR3 totals 16 residues. CDR1 and CDR2 (germline): SGHRS, YFSETQ. The rearrangement joins TRBV5-1 to TRBJ2-3; TRBD2 matches at 11 bases. The TCR was taken from a man in his forties in good health and CMV-seropositive. The sample taken for sequencing was PBMCs. The CDR3 DNA reads TGCGCCAGCAGCTTCCATAGCGGGGGGGCCACAGATACGCAGTATTTT. It translates to CASSFHSGGATDTQYF.